This TCR beta chain derives from a study of spatial heterogeneity in lung cancer. As for the study in general: In cases with available follow-up PBMC samples, these were sequenced at a median of approximately 2 years after resection. Sequences of the beta chain were consistently detected in greater numbers than alpha-chain sequences.

In this sample, this clonotype turned up many times. Each molecule of TCR cDNA was tagged with one unique molecular identifier. TCRdb re-analysed the 5' RACE reads in MiXCR, keeping a single row per CDR3 protein. The sample records around 30,000 distinct CDR3 sequences, about 6% being singletons. Time point here: blood at routine non-recurrence follow-up after resection. The sequenced material consisted of unsorted whole RNA from tumor, nontumor lung or frozen PBMC. Looked up from germline, CDR1 is SGHTA and CDR2 is FQGNSA. After removal of 1 base from V and 5 bases from J, the junction contained 7 bases not matched to a gene. The CDR3 spans 16 residues.

Here the sequenced sample was PBMCs, taken at follow-up. The rearrangement links TRBV7-2 to TRBJ2-1, with 8 bases fitting TRBD2. This TCR came from a male donor with early-stage non-small cell lung cancer. The CDR3 sequence: CASSLGSGRAHNEQFF. The CDR3 DNA is TGTGCCAGCAGCTTAGGTTCCGGGAGGGCCCACAATGAGCAGTTCTTC.